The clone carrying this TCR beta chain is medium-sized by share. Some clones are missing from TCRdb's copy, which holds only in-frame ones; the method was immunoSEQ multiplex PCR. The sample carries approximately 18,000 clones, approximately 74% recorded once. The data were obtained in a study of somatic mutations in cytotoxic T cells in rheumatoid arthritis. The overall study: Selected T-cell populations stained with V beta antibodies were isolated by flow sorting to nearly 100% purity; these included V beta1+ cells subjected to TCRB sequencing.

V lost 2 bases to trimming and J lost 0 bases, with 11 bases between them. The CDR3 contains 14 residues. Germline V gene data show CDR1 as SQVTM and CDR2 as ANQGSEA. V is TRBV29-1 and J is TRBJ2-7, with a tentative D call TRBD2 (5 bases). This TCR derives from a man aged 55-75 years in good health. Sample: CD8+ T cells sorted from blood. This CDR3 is CSVEIRGNSYEQYF. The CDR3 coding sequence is TGCAGCGTTGAAATCCGGGGAAACTCCTACGAGCAGTACTTC.